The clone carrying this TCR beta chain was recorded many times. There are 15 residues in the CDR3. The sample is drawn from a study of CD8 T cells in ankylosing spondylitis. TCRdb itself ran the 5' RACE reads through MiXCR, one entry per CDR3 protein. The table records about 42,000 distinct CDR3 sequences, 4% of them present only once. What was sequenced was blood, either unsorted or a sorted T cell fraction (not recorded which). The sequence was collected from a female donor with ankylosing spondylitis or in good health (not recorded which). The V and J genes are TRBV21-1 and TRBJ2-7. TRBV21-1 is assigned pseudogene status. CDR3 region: CASTKGTQGSYEQYF. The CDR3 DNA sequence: TGTGCCAGCACCAAAGGTACACAGGGCTCCTACGAGCAGTACTTC.